These 16 T cell receptor beta chains were all obtained from the same sample, sequenced in a study of T cells after yellow fever vaccination. TCRdb independently ran MiXCR on the 5' RACE reads; one entry per CDR3 protein. The sample has more than 300,000 distinct CDR3 sequences; around 6.8% are singletons. This material consisted of PBMCs, taken approximately 47 days after the first yellow fever vaccination. The receptors here all came from a young man who received the YFV17D yellow fever vaccine.

This clonotype appeared many times. The chain employs TRBV12-3 or TRBV12-4 and TRBJ2-1; D might be TRBD1 (6 bases). This CDR3 region has 15 residues. V was cut by 2 bases and J by 6 bases, with 14 bases left in between. CDR3 in DNA: TGTGCCAGCAGTTTACCCCAGGGGACGGGCAATGAGCAGTTCTTC. Its protein is CASSLPQGTGNEQFF.

This clonotype was detected only a few times. V is TRBV5-6 and J is TRBJ1-5, with a weak D call TRBD1 (5 bases). The germline V gene has CDR1 SGHDT and CDR2 YYEEEE. This CDR3 is 15 amino acids long. V lost 4 bases and J 3 bases, leaving 14 bases between the germline ends. For the CDR3, the DNA is TGTGCCAGCAGCCCCGGGGGAGGGGTCAATCAGCCCCAGCATTTT. Its protein product is CASSPGGGVNQPQHF.

The chain combines TRBV7-9 with TRBJ2-7; tentative D call: TRBD1 (6 bases). This CDR3 is 14 amino acids long. The V gene's germline CDR1 is SEHNR and CDR2 FQNEAQ (reference sequence). Deletions cut 7 bases from V and 2 bases from J, with 15 bases between. DNA for the CDR3: TGTGCCAGCAAAAAAATACAGGGCGCCTACGAGCAGTACTTC. Its translation is CASKKIQGAYEQYF.

This clonotype was counted between two and nine times. The chain employs TRBV10-3 and TRBJ1-1; 9 bases line up with TRBD1. Trimming cost V 5 bases and J 1 base; bases outside gene matches: 5. This CDR3 has 15 amino acids. Per the germline V gene, CDR1 is ENHRY and CDR2 is SYGVKD. CDR3 amino acids: CAISKTGGSNTEAFF. In DNA, the CDR3 is TGTGCCATCAGTAAGACAGGGGGATCGAACACTGAAGCTTTCTTT.

The rearrangement links TRBV3-1 to TRBJ1-2; 7 nucleotides line up with TRBD1. This CDR3 has 14 residues. V shed 5 bases and J 2 bases; nucleotides not matched to a gene: 5. The germline V gene encodes CDR1 LGHDT and CDR2 YNNKEL (reference sequence). CDR3 loop: CASSWDSLNYGYTF. The CDR3 nucleotides read TGTGCCAGCAGCTGGGACAGCCTGAACTATGGCTACACCTTC.

V gene TRBV28 combines with J gene TRBJ2-7, with 7 bases fitting TRBD2. V was clipped by 6 bases and J by 3 bases; unmatched bases: 8. The CDR3 consists of 14 residues. The germline CDR1 and CDR2 sequences are MDHEN and SYDVKM. CDR3 region: CASSVKGGFYEQYF. The DNA for the CDR3 is TGTGCCAGCAGCGTTAAGGGAGGGTTCTACGAGCAGTACTTC.

This clonotype was seen more than once but under ten times. This chain joins TRBV18 and TRBJ1-1; D possibly corresponds to TRBD1 (6 bases). V was trimmed by 3 bases and J by 10 bases, leaving 18 bases between them. This CDR3 is built from 14 residues. The germline CDR1 and CDR2 sequences are KGHSH and LQKENI. The CDR3 coding sequence is TGTGCCAGCTCACCGGGGGACACCAACCCTCGAGCTTTCTTT. The encoded protein is CASSPGDTNPRAFF. Combining the CDR3 with reference TRBV18 and TRBJ1-1 gives the whole variable domain NAGVMQNPRHLVRRRGQEARLRCSPMKGHSHVYWYRQLPEEGLKFMVYLQKENIIDESGMPKERFSAEFPKEGPSILRIQQVVRGDSAAYFCASSPGDTNPRAFFGQGTRLTVV.

In this sample, this clonotype turned up a few times. The chain carries TRBV2 and TRBJ1-4; D unclear. Germline CDR1 SNHLY, CDR2 FYNNEI. The CDR3 consists of 16 residues. Trimming removed 4 bases from V and 11 bases from J, with 23 bases in between. This chain's CDR3 is CASSASTSFETLKLFF. The CDR3 region has the DNA TGTGCCAGCAGTGCGTCGACCAGCTTTGAAACCCTGAAACTGTTTTTT.

This clonotype was counted only a few times. The chain joins TRBV7-9 to TRBJ2-3; TRBD1 might be the D (6 bases). CDR3 length: 14 amino acids. V lost 7 bases and J lost 0, with 11 bases in between. From germline, CDR1 is SEHNR and CDR2 FQNEAQ (reference sequence). The chain's CDR3 is CASTPTGSTDTQYF. CDR3 sequence (DNA): TGTGCCAGCACCCCTACAGGGAGCACAGATACGCAGTATTTT.

This clonotype was observed a few times. The V gene is TRBV6-1, the J gene TRBJ2-7, with D unresolved. The CDR3 is 14 amino acids. Germline loops: CDR1 MNHNS, CDR2 SASEGT. The germline V and J ends were trimmed by 4 bases and 3 bases, with 13 bases remaining between them. This CDR3 reads CASSVDPRIYEQYF. The CDR3 nucleotides are TGTGCCAGCAGTGTGGATCCGAGGATCTACGAGCAGTACTTC.

This sequence joins TRBV7-2 and TRBJ1-4; TRBD1 matches at 7 bases. The CDR3 contains 16 residues. Germline trimming cut 6 bases from V and 0 bases from J; bases unmatched to any gene: 7. Germline V CDR1 and CDR2: SGHTA, FQGNSA. DNA of the CDR3: TGTGCCAGCAGTTCAGGACAGGCGGCAACTAATGAAAAACTGTTTTTT. The encoded protein is CASSSGQAATNEKLFF.

This clonotype appeared many times. The V and J genes are TRBV12-3 or TRBV12-4 and TRBJ2-2; a weak D match, TRBD1 (6 bases). The CDR3 has 15 residues. Trimming removed 10 bases at V and 3 bases at J, with 18 bases between. The CDR3, as DNA: TGTGCCAACTCAGCAGGGGCAGGGCACACCGGGGAGCTGTTTTTT. Translating it yields CANSAGAGHTGELFF.

This clonotype was picked up a small number of times. The J gene is TRBJ1-1, the V gene TRBV9, with D uncertain. The CDR3 totals 15 residues. Germline CDR1 SGDLS, CDR2 YYNGEE. The V gene lost 2 bases and the J gene lost 1 base, with 12 bases spanning the gap. CDR3 sequence reads: CASSVDGHGNTEAFF. CDR3 bases: TGTGCCAGCAGCGTGGACGGGCATGGGAACACTGAAGCTTTCTTT.

This chain links TRBV30 with TRBJ1-5; D is uncertain. The CDR3 sequence is 13 residues long. From germline, CDR1 is GTSNPN and CDR2 SVGIG (reference sequence). V gave up 0 bases and J gave up 7 bases, with 10 bases separating them. CDR3 sequence (DNA): TGTGCCTGGAGTGTACACAGCGGGCAGCCCCAGCATTTT. Residues: CAWSVHSGQPQHF.

This clonotype was picked up a small number of times. The chain combines TRBV5-1 with TRBJ2-1, with 10 bases aligning to TRBD2. The V gene end was trimmed by 4 bases and the J gene end by 4 bases; junction bases not matched to a gene: 8. CDR3 length: 16 amino acids. The germline V gene encodes CDR1 SGHRS and CDR2 YFSETQ. The CDR3 bases are TGCGCCAGCAGCCGACAAAGCGGGGGGGCTTACAATGAGCAGTTCTTC. Protein product: CASSRQSGGAYNEQFF.

The J gene is TRBJ2-1, the V gene TRBV5-1; D is possibly TRBD2 (5 bases). The V and J ends lost 4 bases and 6 bases respectively, with 11 bases between them. Germline-derived CDR1 and CDR2 are SGHRS and YFSETQ. The length of the CDR3 is 13 residues. The DNA for the CDR3 is TGCGCCAGCAGCCCGGAGCGGTTCAATGAGCAGTTCTTC. Residues: CASSPERFNEQFF.